The count of the clone carrying this T cell receptor beta chain is one. Its antigen is not known. The data were taken from a study of CD8+CD57+ T cells in acquired aplastic anemia. Across the whole study: Sorting CD4+ and CD8+ cells gave DNA averaging 3.2 ug. Study-wide points: Controls and patients did not differ significantly in CD8+ Simpson's diversity.

Profiling of TCR beta VDJ combinations and CDR3 sequences used genomic DNA as template. TCRdb recomputed calls from the reads with MiXCR, one row per CDR3 protein. Of 250,000 to 350,000 distinct CDR3 sequences detected, around 60% appear once; the ten largest clones hold around 7.6%. Germline loops: CDR1 SGHKS, CDR2 YYEKEE (reference sequence). V gave up 1 base and J gave up 3 bases, with 11 bases separating them. CDR3 size: 15 residues. J is TRBJ2-1 and V is TRBV5-5; TRBD2 might be the D (6 bases). This TCR came from a human donor with severe aplastic anemia or a healthy control (not recorded which). The specimen sequenced was sorted CD4+, CD8+, or CD8+CD57+ T cells (not recorded which) from PBMCs. For the CDR3, the DNA is TGTGCCAGCAGCTTGTCGCCGGGACTCTACAATGAGCAGTTCTTC. It is translated as CASSLSPGLYNEQFF.